Presented here are 9 T cell receptor beta chains from one specimen sequenced in a study of tumor-infiltrating lymphocytes in glioblastoma multiforme. TCRB libraries came from RNA via three nested multiplex PCR rounds. TCRdb passed the multiplex PCR reads through MiXCR, listing each CDR3 protein once. This sample yields 13,000 or so distinct CDR3 sequences, of which roughly 70% are seen a single time; over 25% belongs to the top ten. The sequencing sample was made of brain tumor tissue. The receptors were gathered from a male donor with glioblastoma.

This clonotype was counted at least ten times. Given a much more abundant clone one base away, this may be a read error. This chain links TRBV7-9 with TRBJ1-1; 12 bases are a match to TRBD1. Germline trimming cut 7 bases from V and 4 bases from J; bases unmatched to any gene: 7. Looked up from germline, CDR1 is SEHNR and CDR2 is FQNEAQ (reference sequence). This CDR3 has 15 residues. DNA for the CDR3: TGTGCCAGCAACCCGGGGGGACAGGGGGCCACTGAAGCTTTCTTT. Amino acids: CASNPGGQGATEAFF.

In this sample, this clonotype turned up a few times. The V call is TRBV13, the J call TRBJ2-2, with 7 bases lining up with TRBD1. CDR1 is PRHDT and CDR2 is FYEKMQ in the germline V gene (reference sequence). The CDR3 is made up of 13 amino acids. The ends lost 3 bases at V and 13 bases at J; junction bases unmatched: 8. CDR3 sequence (DNA): TGTGCCAGCAGCTTCCCACGACAGGGCGTGCTGTTTTTT. Its translation: CASSFPRQGVLFF.

The chain has TRBV20-1 and TRBJ2-1, with D perhaps being TRBD1 or TRBD2 (5 bases each). CDR3 length equals 16 residues. The V end lost 0 bases, the J end lost 6 bases, and 18 bases lay between the germline ends. Germline V gene sequence: CDR1 DFQATT, CDR2 SNEGSKA (reference sequence). The CDR3 region has the DNA TGCAGTGCTAGAGAACATGGGGGAGACAGAGGCAATGAGCAGTTCTTC. Translating gives CSAREHGGDRGNEQFF.

The table lists this clonotype with many counts. The gene calls are TRBV7-9 and TRBJ2-2; D is perhaps TRBD1 (6 bases). The CDR3 is 15 amino acids. CDR1 and CDR2 from the germline V gene are SEHNR and FQNEAQ (reference sequence). Trimming shortened V by 4 bases and J by 1 base, and 10 bases separated the two germline ends. CDR3 loop: CASSSRGMNTGELFF. DNA for the CDR3: TGTGCCAGCAGCTCCAGGGGCATGAACACCGGGGAGCTGTTTTTT. The full variable domain, with the rest looked up from reference TRBV7-9 and TRBJ2-2, is DTGVSQNPRHKITKRGQNVTFRCDPISEHNRLYWYRQTLGQGPEFLTYFQNEAQLEKSRLLSDRFSAERPKGSFSTLEIQRTEQGDSAMYLCASSSRGMNTGELFFGEGSRLTVL.

This sequence joins TRBV29-1 and TRBJ2-1; 13 bases fit TRBD2. Germline V gene lookup returns CDR1 SQVTM and CDR2 ANQGSEA. V lost 1 base, J lost 6 bases, and 9 bases stayed unmatched. The CDR3 contains 17 residues. The CDR3 is CSVEALTSGRMSNEQFF. In DNA form, the CDR3 reads TGCAGCGTTGAAGCTTTGACTAGCGGGAGGATGAGCAATGAGCAGTTCTTC.

This chain connects TRBV4-2 to TRBJ2-3; 9 bases line up with TRBD2. The CDR3 spans 17 residues. CDR1 and CDR2 from the germline V gene are LGHNA and YNFKEQ. The CDR3 sequence is CASCHEWASGTTDTQYF. CDR3 DNA: TGTGCGAGCTGCCATGAGTGGGCTAGCGGGACCACAGATACGCAGTATTTT.

Notes on this clonotype: A read error is possible here, since a much larger clone lies one base away. The chain employs TRBV2 and TRBJ2-7; D is unclear. Germline CDR1 SNHLY, CDR2 FYNNEI. The V gene lost 3 bases and the J gene lost 2 bases, with 8 bases spanning the gap. The CDR3 has 13 residues. The CDR3 sequence is CASSDASPYEQYF. The DNA for the CDR3 is TGTGCCAGCAGTGACGCGTCCCCCTACGAGCAGTACTTC.

The chain recombines TRBV6-1 with TRBJ2-7, with D unclear. The CDR3 runs 12 residues. From germline, CDR1 is MNHNS and CDR2 SASEGT. V was cut by 3 bases and J by 5 bases, with 8 bases left in between. CDR3 nucleotides: TGTGCCAGCAGTGATTCGACGAACGAGCAGTACTTC. Protein: CASSDSTNEQYF.

This chain uses TRBV20-1 with TRBJ2-5; 10 bases line up with TRBD2. Germline CDR1 is DFQATT and CDR2 is SNEGSKA (reference sequence). CDR3 length equals 14 residues. J lost 3 bases, V lost 6 bases, and 7 bases had no gene match. The CDR3 here is CSAARLAGEETQYF. The DNA for the CDR3 is TGCAGTGCCGCGCGCCTAGCGGGAGAAGAGACCCAGTACTTC.